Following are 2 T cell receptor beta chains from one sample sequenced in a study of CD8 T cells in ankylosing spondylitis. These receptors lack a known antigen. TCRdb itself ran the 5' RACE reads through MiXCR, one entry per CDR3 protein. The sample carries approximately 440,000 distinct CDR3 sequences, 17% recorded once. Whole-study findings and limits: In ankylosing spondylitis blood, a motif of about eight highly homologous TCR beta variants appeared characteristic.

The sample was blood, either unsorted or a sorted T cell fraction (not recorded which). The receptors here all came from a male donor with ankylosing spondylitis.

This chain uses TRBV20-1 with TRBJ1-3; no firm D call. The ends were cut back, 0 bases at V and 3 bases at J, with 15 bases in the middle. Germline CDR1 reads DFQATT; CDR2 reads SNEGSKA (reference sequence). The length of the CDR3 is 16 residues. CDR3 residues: CSARDQSGFSGNTIYF. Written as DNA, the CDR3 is TGCAGTGCTAGAGATCAATCGGGATTTAGTGGAAACACCATATATTTT.

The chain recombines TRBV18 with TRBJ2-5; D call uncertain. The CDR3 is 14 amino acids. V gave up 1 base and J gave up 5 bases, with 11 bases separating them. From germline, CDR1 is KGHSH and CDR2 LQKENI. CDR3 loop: CASSPRVGSETQYF. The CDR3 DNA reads TGTGCCAGCTCACCACGTGTAGGATCGGAGACCCAGTACTTC.